The 7 T cell receptor beta chains in this list originate from one sample, sequenced in a study of blood T cell repertoires in COVID-19. Some clones are missing from TCRdb's copy, which holds only in-frame ones; the method was immunoSEQ multiplex PCR. The table lists approximately 260,000 clones, roughly 82% of them singletons. The specimen sequenced was peripheral blood. The receptors were sampled from an elderly woman with active or convalescent COVID-19.

This clone was picked up one time. The chain recombines TRBV28 with TRBJ1-2; 7 bases map to TRBD1. The germline V gene encodes CDR1 MDHEN and CDR2 SYDVKM. The ends lost 6 bases at V and 3 bases at J; junction bases unmatched: 4. This CDR3 has 13 residues. The CDR3 DNA reads as TGTGCCAGCAGGATAGGACAGGACTATGGCTACACCTTC. Its translation is CASRIGQDYGYTF.

The gene calls are TRBV5-1 and TRBJ1-6; 8 bases are shared with TRBD1. This CDR3 region has 16 residues. Germline V gene lookup returns CDR1 SGHRS and CDR2 YFSETQ. J lost 10 bases, V lost 0 bases, and 9 bases had no gene match. The CDR3 sequence: CASSLGDRGVWSPLHF. The CDR3 bases are TGCGCCAGCAGCTTGGGAGACAGGGGCGTCTGGTCACCCCTCCACTTT. Filled out from reference TRBV5-1 and TRBJ1-6, the complete variable domain reads KAGVTQTPRYLIKTRGQQVTLSCSPISGHRSVSWYQQTPGQGLQFLFEYFSETQRNKGNFPGRFSGRQFSNSRSEMNVSTLELGDSALYLCASSLGDRGVWSPLHFGNGTRLTVT.

The chain carries TRBV28 and TRBJ1-2, with D maybe TRBD1 (5 bases). The V gene lost 10 bases and the J gene lost 7 bases, with 10 bases spanning the gap. The germline V gene has CDR1 MDHEN and CDR2 SYDVKM. The CDR3 extends over 10 amino acids. CDR3 bases: TGTGCCACGGGGGAGGTTGGCTACACCTTC. Its translation: CATGEVGYTF.

The J gene is TRBJ1-3, the V gene TRBV9; 7 bases map to TRBD1. The CDR3 extends over 14 amino acids. Germline loops: CDR1 SGDLS, CDR2 YYNGEE. With 7 bases clipped from V and 3 bases from J, the junction kept 7 bases outside the gene matches. The CDR3 reads CASGTGAGGNTIYF. The CDR3 DNA reads as TGTGCCAGCGGAACAGGGGCGGGTGGAAACACCATATATTTT.

The chain is built from TRBV5-6 and TRBJ1-5; D gene ambiguous. The germline V gene has CDR1 SGHDT and CDR2 YYEEEE. This CDR3 spans 12 amino acids. The germline V and J ends were trimmed by 2 bases and 5 bases, with 5 bases remaining between them. The CDR3, as DNA: TGTGCCAGCAGCTTCCGGGATCAGCCCCAGCATTTT. Translated, it gives CASSFRDQPQHF.

This chain joins TRBV24-1 and TRBJ1-5; 7 bases align to TRBD1. This CDR3 is built from 17 residues. V shed 5 bases, J shed 3 bases, and the junction held 12 bases outside the gene matches. Germline V CDR1 and CDR2: KGHDR, SFDVKD. CDR3 amino acids: CATSARREDRNNQPQHF. CDR3 bases: TGTGCCACCAGTGCCCGCCGAGAGGACAGGAACAATCAGCCCCAGCATTTT.

This chain uses TRBV19 with TRBJ1-6; TRBD1 matches at 7 bases. Per the germline V gene, CDR1 is LNHDA and CDR2 is SQIVND (reference sequence). J gave up 6 bases and V 5 bases, and 4 bases lay outside the gene matches. The CDR3 sequence is 14 residues long. CDR3 protein: CASSRSGGNSPLHF. The CDR3 DNA sequence: TGTGCCAGTAGTCGCTCAGGGGGTAATTCACCCCTCCACTTT.